Each of the 22 T cell receptor beta chains below was sequenced from the same sample in a study of identical twins. TCRdb processed the 5' RACE reads anew with MiXCR; each CDR3 protein has one entry. The table includes 1,800,000 or so distinct CDR3 sequences, about 31% detected once. The specimen was cord blood. The receptors were gathered from a newborn girl in good health.

This clonotype was counted only a few times. V usage is TRBV6-5 and J usage is TRBJ1-6; 8 bases line up with TRBD1. Germline CDR1 and CDR2: MNHEY and SVGAGI. V lost 8 bases, J lost 8 bases, and 2 bases stayed unmatched. The CDR3 is made up of 12 amino acids. The CDR3 coding sequence is TGTGCCAGCCGGGACAGGCATTCACCCCTCCACTTT. It codes for CASRDRHSPLHF.

CDR3 amino acids: CSATQPDRAGAEAFF. CDR3 in DNA: TGCAGTGCTACCCAACCGGACAGGGCTGGGGCTGAAGCTTTCTTT. This rearrangement joins TRBV20-1 to TRBJ1-1; 8 nucleotides match TRBD1. The CDR3 has 15 residues. Germline V gene lookup returns CDR1 DFQATT and CDR2 SNEGSKA (reference sequence). V was pared by 4 bases and J by 6 bases, with 13 bases of the junction left unmatched.

The CDR3 region is CSVDQGAREQYF. CDR3 DNA: TGCAGCGTTGACCAGGGGGCGAGGGAGCAGTACTTC. This chain joins TRBV29-1 and TRBJ2-7, with TRBD1 matching over 8 bases. Germline-derived CDR1 and CDR2 are SQVTM and ANQGSEA. The V segment lost 3 bases and the J segment 7 bases; nucleotides outside the gene matches: 5. The CDR3 sequence is 12 residues long.

CDR3 in DNA: TGTGCCAGCAGAAAGCCCGGACAGGAGAACACTGAAGCTTTCTTT. As protein: CASRKPGQENTEAFF. The chain is built from TRBV6-2 or TRBV6-3 and TRBJ1-1; 7 bases agree with TRBD1. Germline CDR1 and CDR2: MNHEY and SVGEGT. The CDR3 runs to 15 residues. The J segment lost 1 base and the V segment lost 6 bases, leaving 8 bases of the junction unmatched.

The V gene is TRBV20-1, the J gene TRBJ2-1, with 8 bases lining up with TRBD2. The V gene's germline CDR1 is DFQATT and CDR2 SNEGSKA (reference sequence). Trimming removed 0 bases from V and 6 bases from J; junction bases left unmatched: 13. This CDR3 has 17 amino acids. CDR3 sequence: CSARDQSGGHYFNEQFF. DNA for the CDR3: TGCAGTGCTAGAGATCAAAGCGGGGGCCACTACTTCAATGAGCAGTTCTTC.

This clonotype appeared a few times. The chain is built from TRBV10-3 and TRBJ2-4, with D perhaps TRBD2 (6 bases). In germline, CDR1 is ENHRY, CDR2 SYGVKD. Trimming removed 4 bases from V and 8 bases from J, with 12 bases in between. This CDR3 is built from 13 residues. The CDR3 region is CAISGDGGDIQYF. The DNA of the CDR3 is TGTGCCATCAGTGGGGACGGGGGAGACATTCAGTACTTC.

V gene TRBV6-6 combines with J gene TRBJ2-3, with 7 bases aligning to TRBD2. Germline-derived CDR1 and CDR2 are MNHNY and SVGAGI (reference sequence). J gave up 7 bases and V 7 bases, and 8 bases lay outside the gene matches. The CDR3 sequence is 13 residues long. The CDR3 protein is CASTLTRGYTQYF. CDR3 nucleotides: TGTGCCAGCACGCTAACGCGGGGGTATACGCAGTATTTT.

CDR3 protein: CASSPSSTGWLNTEAFF. The CDR3 nucleotides read TGTGCCAGCTCACCTAGCTCGACAGGATGGTTGAACACTGAAGCTTTCTTT. The J gene is TRBJ1-1, the V gene TRBV18; D possibly corresponds to TRBD1 (6 bases). V was pared by 3 bases and J by 0 bases, with 17 bases between. CDR1 and CDR2 from the germline V gene are KGHSH and LQKENI. The CDR3 is 17 residues long. Full variable domain (rest looked up from reference TRBV18 and TRBJ1-1): NAGVMQNPRHLVRRRGQEARLRCSPMKGHSHVYWYRQLPEEGLKFMVYLQKENIIDESGMPKERFSAEFPKEGPSILRIQQVVRGDSAAYFCASSPSSTGWLNTEAFFGQGTRLTVV.

This clonotype turned up a few times. The rearrangement joins TRBV20-1 to TRBJ1-4, with D hard to call. The CDR3 loop spans 14 amino acids. Germline loops: CDR1 DFQATT, CDR2 SNEGSKA (reference sequence). V lost 2 bases to trimming and J lost 0 bases, with 7 bases between them. As DNA, the CDR3 is TGCAGTGCTAGAAAAGAGACAACTAATGAAAAACTGTTTTTT. It yields the protein CSARKETTNEKLFF.

CDR3 protein: CASSSTWDRWEETQYF. CDR3 DNA sequence: TGTGCCAGCAGTTCCACTTGGGACAGGTGGGAAGAGACCCAGTACTTC. The rearrangement links TRBV28 to TRBJ2-5; 8 nucleotides agree with TRBD1. CDR3 length: 16 residues. J gave up 3 bases and V 4 bases, and 10 bases lay outside the gene matches. Germline CDR1 is MDHEN and CDR2 is SYDVKM.

The rearrangement joins TRBV14 to TRBJ2-1; D is ambiguous. CDR3 size: 17 residues. CDR1 is SGHDN and CDR2 is FVKESK in the germline V gene. Between the trimmed V and J ends, which lost 0 bases and 0 bases, there was a span of 12 bases. DNA for the CDR3: TGTGCCAGCAGCCAAGATCTTGGCTACCTCTCCTACAATGAGCAGTTCTTC. As protein: CASSQDLGYLSYNEQFF.

Only a few counts were recorded for this clonotype. The CDR3 DNA reads TGCAGTGCTAGAGATCACGGGGGCTTTTACTATGGCTACACCTTC. This codes for CSARDHGGFYYGYTF. V and J are TRBV20-1 and TRBJ1-2; a possible D gene is TRBD1 (6 bases). The germline V gene has CDR1 DFQATT and CDR2 SNEGSKA (reference sequence). This CDR3 has 15 residues. Trimming took off 0 bases at V and 3 bases at J, with 14 bases between the two ends.

This clonotype was seen at least ten times. The rearrangement joins TRBV20-1 to TRBJ2-3; D gene ambiguous. The CDR3 has 13 residues. V was cut by 2 bases and J by 3 bases, with 9 bases left in between. Germline V lookup: CDR1 DFQATT, CDR2 SNEGSKA (reference sequence). In DNA form, the CDR3 reads TGCAGTGCTAGATTCCTGCTGACAGATACGCAGTATTTT. Amino acid sequence: CSARFLLTDTQYF.

This clonotype was seen a handful of times. The chain combines TRBV6-1 with TRBJ2-7; perhaps D is TRBD1 or TRBD2 (5 bases each). Deletions cut 10 bases from V and 4 bases from J, with 23 bases between. In germline, CDR1 is MNHNS, CDR2 SASEGT. The CDR3 covers 15 residues. CDR3 amino acids: CATQKPGPTTYEQYF. For the CDR3, the DNA is TGTGCCACTCAGAAACCGGGACCAACGACTTACGAGCAGTACTTC.

This clonotype was recorded at least ten times. V gene TRBV6-5 combines with J gene TRBJ2-1; a possible D gene is TRBD1 (6 bases). Trimming took 8 bases from V and 8 from J, leaving 19 bases between them. The CDR3 consists of 14 residues. Germline V gene lookup returns CDR1 MNHEY and CDR2 SVGAGI. The CDR3 reads CASALDRIRYEQFF. In nucleotides, the CDR3 is TGTGCCAGCGCCCTGGACAGAATTCGGTATGAGCAGTTCTTC.

This chain links TRBV20-1 with TRBJ2-5, with D unresolved. This CDR3 contains 13 residues. Germline V lookup: CDR1 DFQATT, CDR2 SNEGSKA (reference sequence). CDR3 residues: CRTSRQNQETQYF. In DNA, the CDR3 is TGCAGAACCTCGCGGCAGAACCAAGAGACCCAGTACTTC.

The chain employs TRBV4-1 and TRBJ2-5; TRBD2 aligns across 7 bases. Per germline, CDR1 MGHRA and CDR2 YSYEKL. The CDR3 has 18 residues. J gave up 1 base and V 1 base, and 12 bases lay outside the gene matches. In DNA form, the CDR3 reads TGCGCCAGCAGCCAAGGTCAAGCGGGGACCTTTGGCCAAGAGACCCAGTACTTC. Encoded protein: CASSQGQAGTFGQETQYF.

The chain recombines TRBV5-1 with TRBJ2-1, with D unresolved. This CDR3 contains 13 residues. V was shortened by 7 bases and J by 6 bases, with 14 bases between the two germline ends. CDR1 and CDR2 (germline): SGHRS, YFSETQ. The CDR3 DNA is TGCGCCAGCCCGGTGCGAGGCGGCAATGAGCAGTTCTTC. Amino acids: CASPVRGGNEQFF.

This chain connects TRBV6-5 to TRBJ1-1; D is uncertain. This CDR3 has 14 residues. Germline assignment: CDR1 MNHEY and CDR2 SVGAGI. Trimming stripped 2 bases from V and 4 bases from J, with 11 bases between. DNA of the CDR3: TGTGCCAGCAGTTACCGGCCCGGGAGCACTGAAGCTTTCTTT. Protein product: CASSYRPGSTEAFF.

This clonotype was counted a few times. CDR3 nucleotide sequence: TGTGCCAGCAGCTCAAGTCTGGGGAGCTCCTACGAGCAGTACTTC. Protein product: CASSSSLGSSYEQYF. The V gene is TRBV7-8, the J gene TRBJ2-7, with a weak D call TRBD2 (5 bases). CDR1 and CDR2 (germline): SGHVS, FQNEAQ. The CDR3 spans 15 residues. The ends were cut back, 4 bases at V and 0 bases at J, with 13 bases in the middle.

Turning to this clonotype: The junction does not match germline at one end; this may be a read error. V usage is TRBV10-3 and J usage is TRBJ1-6, with 9 bases fitting TRBD1. This CDR3 contains 16 residues. Looked up from germline, CDR1 is ENHRY and CDR2 is SYGVKD. CDR3 sequence reads: CAISESLQGANSPPHF. The CDR3 DNA reads TGTGCCATCAGTGAGTCGCTACAGGGGGCTAATTCACCCCCCCACTTT.

The genes are TRBV19 and TRBJ1-2, with a weak D call TRBD1 (5 bases). The CDR3 consists of 14 residues. From germline, CDR1 is LNHDA and CDR2 SQIVND (reference sequence). The germline V and J ends were trimmed by 10 bases and 2 bases, with 17 bases remaining between them. CDR3 in DNA: TGTGCCATTAACAATCCCGGGGGGAACTATGGCTACACCTTC. This gives the protein CAINNPGGNYGYTF.